The 5 T cell receptor beta chains below come from one sample, sequenced in a study of shared T cell receptors in the human thymus (dated by TCRdb to 2020 to 2023). The library was made by the immunoSEQ multiplex PCR assay. In TCRdb, the immuneACCESS table is reduced to in-frame sequences with V and J assigned. These tables do not hold every clone; where another copy was compared, an unresolved V gene accounts for under half, and the others remain unexplained. The sample data list more than 300,000 clones, and 95% of these were observed just once. 0.015% to 0.02% of the sample rests with the top ten. The sequencing sample was made of thymocytes. Receptors originate from a human donor.

The chain has TRBV27 and TRBJ2-7; weak D call: TRBD2 (6 bases). This CDR3 spans 17 amino acids. Trimming took 2 bases from V and 3 from J, leaving 20 bases between them. CDR1 is MNHEY and CDR2 is SMNVEV in the germline V gene (reference sequence). The CDR3 region has the DNA TGTGCCAGCAGTTTACATACGGGTGTGGACTACTTCTACGAGCAGTACTTC. Protein sequence: CASSLHTGVDYFYEQYF.

This chain uses TRBV6-1 with TRBJ1-5; D is perhaps TRBD1 (6 bases). Trimming left V 6 bases short and J 7 bases short, with 16 bases between. Germline V gives CDR1 MNHNS, CDR2 SASEGT. The CDR3 consists of 14 residues. CDR3 in amino acids: CASSALGGEQPQHF. Written as DNA, the CDR3 is TGTGCCAGCAGCGCCTTAGGGGGGGAGCAGCCCCAGCATTTT.

V usage is TRBV19 and J usage is TRBJ2-4, with TRBD2 matching over 8 bases. This CDR3 has 16 amino acids. V lost 5 bases to trimming and J lost 3 bases; unmatched junction nucleotides: 9. Germline lookup yields CDR1 LNHDA and CDR2 SQIVND (reference sequence). DNA of the CDR3: TGTGCCAGTAGTGCCCGGGTAGCGGGGATCAAAAACATTCAGTACTTC. It is translated as CASSARVAGIKNIQYF.

The J gene is TRBJ1-2, the V gene TRBV11-2, with a tentative D call TRBD1 (5 bases). CDR1 is SGHAT and CDR2 is FQNNGV in the germline V gene. The CDR3 has 15 residues. V was trimmed by 5 bases and J by 8 bases, leaving 21 bases between them. CDR3 bases: TGTGCCAGCAGCCTCCCGACAGCTGGAATGGACGGCTACACCTTC. As protein: CASSLPTAGMDGYTF.

The chain carries TRBV15 and TRBJ2-2, with no clear D. The CDR3 has 15 amino acids. Trimming took off 5 bases at V and 3 bases at J, with 13 bases between the two ends. CDR1 and CDR2 (germline): LNHNV, YYDKDF (reference sequence). The CDR3 sequence is CATSPPGEDTGELFF. The CDR3 DNA sequence: TGTGCCACCAGCCCTCCCGGAGAGGACACCGGGGAGCTGTTTTTT.